Listed below are T cell receptor beta chains from one sample, sequenced in a study of T cells in Graves' hyperthyroidism and ophthalmopathy. TCRdb re-called the multiplex PCR reads through MiXCR, storing one row per CDR3 protein. In the table there are roughly 740,000 distinct CDR3 sequences, roughly 15% of which are singletons. The sample consisted of blood. The receptors here all came from a man between 18 and 29 years old with Graves' hyperthyroidism. CDR3s include the opening cysteine and the closing phenylalanine or tryptophan. Fields, in order: D gene, V gene, J gene, clone size, CDR3 DNA, CDR3 protein. The D gene is left open where the match is weak. A clone size is listed for some rows: how often the clone was seen (once, few, many), or a class if it is expanded.

d_call: TRBD1; v_call: TRBV2; j_call: TRBJ2-3; clone_size: many; cdr3_nt: TGTGCCAGCAGTGAAGCGAGGGACAGGGGAACTAGCACAGATACGCAGTATTTT; cdr3_aa: CASSEARDRGTSTDTQYF
d_call: TRBD2; v_call: TRBV7-9; j_call: TRBJ2-5; clone_size: many; cdr3_nt: TGTGCCAGCAGACCCTTCAGGGGGGGCTTGGTGACTAGCGGACAAGAGACCCAGTACTTC; cdr3_aa: CASRPFRGGLVTSGQETQYF
d_call: TRBD1; v_call: TRBV28; j_call: TRBJ2-1; clone_size: many; cdr3_nt: TGTGCCAGCAGCATCCCCGGGACAGGCGAATACAATGAGCAGTTCTTC; cdr3_aa: CASSIPGTGEYNEQFF
d_call: TRBD2; v_call: TRBV6-5; j_call: TRBJ2-2; clone_size: few; cdr3_nt: TGTGCCAGCAGTTACTCGCTAGCGGGAGCGAACACCGGGGAGCTGTTTTTT; cdr3_aa: CASSYSLAGANTGELFF
d_call: TRBD2; v_call: TRBV6-1; j_call: TRBJ2-2; clone_size: -; cdr3_nt: TGTGCCAGCAGCGCGGGACTAGCGGGGATGAACACCGGGGAGCTGTTTTTT; cdr3_aa: CASSAGLAGMNTGELFF
d_call: -; v_call: TRBV7-2; j_call: TRBJ2-2; clone_size: few; cdr3_nt: TGTGCCAGCAGCCGGGCAGCGGACAATACCGGGGAGCTGTTTTTT; cdr3_aa: CASSRAADNTGELFF
d_call: -; v_call: TRBV5-1; j_call: TRBJ2-7; clone_size: many; cdr3_nt: TGCGCCAGCAGCTTGGTCCCCTCGGGATACGAGCAGTACTTC; cdr3_aa: CASSLVPSGYEQYF
d_call: -; v_call: TRBV15; j_call: TRBJ2-7; clone_size: few; cdr3_nt: TGTGCCACCAGCAGTCCAGTTGCGAACTACGAGCAGTACTTC; cdr3_aa: CATSSPVANYEQYF
d_call: TRBD2; v_call: TRBV28; j_call: TRBJ2-5; clone_size: -; cdr3_nt: TGTGCCAGCAGTTCTCTGAGGGCTAGCGGACAAGAGACCCAGTACTTC; cdr3_aa: CASSSLRASGQETQYF
d_call: TRBD1; v_call: TRBV7-8; j_call: TRBJ1-2; clone_size: many; cdr3_nt: TGTGCCAGCAGCTTGGGTTCGGGGACAGGGATGGACTATGGCTACACCTTC; cdr3_aa: CASSLGSGTGMDYGYTF
d_call: -; v_call: TRBV18; j_call: TRBJ1-1; clone_size: -; cdr3_nt: TGTGCCAGCTCACCCGAACAGCACACTGAAGCTTTCTTT; cdr3_aa: CASSPEQHTEAFF
d_call: TRBD2; v_call: TRBV19; j_call: TRBJ2-3; clone_size: -; cdr3_nt: TGTGCCAGTAGTTTTCCTAGCGGGATCACAGATACGCAGTATTTT; cdr3_aa: CASSFPSGITDTQYF
d_call: -; v_call: TRBV12-5; j_call: TRBJ1-2; clone_size: -; cdr3_nt: TGTGCTAGTGGTTTGGTAAGGTGGAGAGTCTATGGCTACACCTTC; cdr3_aa: CASGLVRWRVYGYTF
d_call: TRBD2; v_call: TRBV7-2; j_call: TRBJ2-1; clone_size: many; cdr3_nt: TGTGCCAGCAGCTTCAGCGGGGGGGAGAGTGAGCAGTTCTTC; cdr3_aa: CASSFSGGESEQFF
d_call: -; v_call: TRBV6-1; j_call: TRBJ1-5; clone_size: -; cdr3_nt: TGTGCCAGCAGTGCAGGCATGTCCCTGAGGGCCCAGCATTTT; cdr3_aa: CASSAGMSLRAQHF
d_call: -; v_call: TRBV28; j_call: TRBJ2-7; clone_size: many; cdr3_nt: TGTGCCAGCAGTTTATCGGCAGTCTCCTACGAGCAGTACTTC; cdr3_aa: CASSLSAVSYEQYF
d_call: -; v_call: TRBV7-3; j_call: TRBJ2-5; clone_size: many; cdr3_nt: TGTGCCAGCAGCTTAGACGGCTTCCAAGAGACCCAGTACTTC; cdr3_aa: CASSLDGFQETQYF